The 7 T cell receptor beta chains below come from one sample, sequenced in a study of T cells in Graves' hyperthyroidism and ophthalmopathy. Amplified TCR beta CDR3 regions came from RNA transcripts. Primed by the HTBI set, a first-round RT-PCR was run on the TCR CDR3. Using its own MiXCR run on the multiplex PCR reads, TCRdb lists one record per CDR3 protein. This sample carries 490,000 or so distinct CDR3 sequences, roughly 21% of them seen once, and the ten largest clones take approximately 50%. Sample: blood. The receptors come from a man aged 35 to 55 with Graves' ophthalmopathy.

The chain has TRBV28 and TRBJ1-1; 10 nucleotides align to TRBD1. CDR1 and CDR2 (germline): MDHEN, SYDVKM. V lost 7 bases and J lost 0; bases outside the gene matches: 8. The CDR3 contains 16 residues. The CDR3 loop is CASNTWDRGLNTEAFF. The CDR3, as DNA: TGTGCCAGCAATACTTGGGACAGGGGCTTGAACACTGAAGCTTTCTTT. The entire variable domain, with the rest obtained from reference TRBV28 and TRBJ1-1, is as follows: DVKVTQSSRYLVKRTGEKVFLECVQDMDHENMFWYRQDPGLGLRLIYFSYDVKMKEKGDIPEGYSVSREKKERFSLILESASTNQTSMYLCASNTWDRGLNTEAFFGQGTRLTVV.

This clonotype was seen a few times. The V gene is TRBV6-1, the J gene TRBJ1-1, with TRBD1 matching 11 bases. The CDR3 loop spans 17 amino acids. J was trimmed by 3 bases and V by 8 bases; bases with no gene match: 14. Germline assignment: CDR1 MNHNS and CDR2 SASEGT. The CDR3 reads CASHMDRGRLKDTEAFF. DNA of the CDR3: TGTGCCAGCCACATGGACAGGGGGCGCTTAAAGGACACTGAAGCTTTCTTT.

The chain is built from TRBV18 and TRBJ2-7, with a weak D call TRBD2 (5 bases). This CDR3 is 16 amino acids long. From germline, CDR1 is KGHSH and CDR2 LQKENI. The V and J ends lost 3 bases and 5 bases respectively, with 20 bases between them. CDR3 DNA sequence: TGTGCCAGCTCACCGTGGTATGGGGAGAGCGACCACGAGCAGTACTTC. Translation: CASSPWYGESDHEQYF.

This clonotype has a handful of counts. The chain is built from TRBV5-1 and TRBJ2-1; D is undetermined. There are 14 residues in the CDR3. The V and J ends lost 3 bases and 2 bases respectively, with 9 bases between them. Germline loops: CDR1 SGHRS, CDR2 YFSETQ. The CDR3 sequence: CASSSEPAYNEQFF. The CDR3 bases are TGCGCCAGCAGCTCCGAGCCGGCCTACAATGAGCAGTTCTTC.

The V and J genes are TRBV6-2 or TRBV6-3 and TRBJ2-5; TRBD2 matches 10 bases. V trimming: 7 bases; J trimming: 1 base; junction bases outside the gene matches: 6. The germline V gene has CDR1 MNHEY and CDR2 SVGEGT. The CDR3 runs 15 residues. CDR3 in amino acids: CASTLSGGAQETQYF. CDR3 sequence (DNA): TGTGCCAGCACCCTCAGCGGGGGGGCCCAAGAGACCCAGTACTTC.

The chain employs TRBV5-6 and TRBJ2-5; tentative D call: TRBD2 (5 bases). This CDR3 spans 12 amino acids. Trimming left V 0 bases short and J 9 bases short, with 9 bases between. Germline CDR1 SGHDT, CDR2 YYEEEE. CDR3 bases: TGTGCCAGCAGCTTGGGAGTGGAGGCCCAGTACTTC. Protein: CASSLGVEAQYF.

This clonotype was counted between two and nine times. The rearrangement joins TRBV7-3 to TRBJ2-3; D remains ambiguous. The V gene's germline CDR1 is SGHTA and CDR2 FQGTGA. This CDR3 is built from 15 residues. V was shortened by 5 bases and J by 6 bases, with 18 bases between the two germline ends. The CDR3: CASSTSGRPSDTQYF. CDR3 DNA sequence: TGTGCCAGCAGCACTTCAGGCCGTCCCTCCGATACGCAGTATTTT.